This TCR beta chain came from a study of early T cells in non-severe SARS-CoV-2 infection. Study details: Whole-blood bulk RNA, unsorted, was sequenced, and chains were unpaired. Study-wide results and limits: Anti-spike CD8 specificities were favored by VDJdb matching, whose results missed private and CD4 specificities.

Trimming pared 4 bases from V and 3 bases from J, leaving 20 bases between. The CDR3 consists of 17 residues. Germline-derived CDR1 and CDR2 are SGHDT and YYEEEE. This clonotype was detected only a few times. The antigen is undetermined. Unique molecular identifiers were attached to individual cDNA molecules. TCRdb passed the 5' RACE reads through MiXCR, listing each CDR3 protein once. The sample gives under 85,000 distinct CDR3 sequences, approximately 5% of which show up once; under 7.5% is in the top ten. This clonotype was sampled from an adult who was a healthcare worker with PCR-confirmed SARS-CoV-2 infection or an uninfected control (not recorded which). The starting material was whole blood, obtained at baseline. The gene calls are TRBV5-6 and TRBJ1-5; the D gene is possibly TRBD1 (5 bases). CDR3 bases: TGTGCCAGCAGCGCCGCCGGGACTCGGGGCCCCAATCAGCCCCAGCATTTT. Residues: CASSAAGTRGPNQPQHF.